This entry lists 10 T cell receptor beta chains sequenced from one sample in a study of T cell changes during pregnancy in multiple sclerosis. Using immunoSEQ multiplex PCR, the repertoire was profiled, and TCRdb retains in-frame clones only, with some absent. The sample consists of roughly 25,000 clones, about nine tenths of them appearing once. The sample consisted of CD8+ T cells from peripheral blood mononuclear cells, taken in the first trimester of pregnancy. These TCRs come from a female donor in good health, enrolled as a control in a pregnancy study.

The chain combines TRBV19 with TRBJ2-1, with 9 positions matching TRBD1. The CDR3 has 12 residues. Germline V lookup: CDR1 LNHDA, CDR2 SQIVND (reference sequence). V shed 11 bases and J 10 bases; nucleotides not matched to a gene: 9. CDR3 residues: CAGRTGAGEQFF. The CDR3 nucleotides read TGTGCCGGCCGGACAGGGGCTGGGGAGCAGTTCTTC.

The chain links TRBV11-2 to TRBJ2-7; 9 bases line up with TRBD2. CDR3 size: 15 residues. Trimming cost V 5 bases and J 4 bases; bases outside gene matches: 9. Germline lookup yields CDR1 SGHAT and CDR2 FQNNGV. As DNA, the CDR3 is TGTGCCAGCAGCCCCCCCGGGACTAGCAGTTACGAGCAGTACTTC. Encoded protein: CASSPPGTSSYEQYF.

The V and J genes are TRBV15 and TRBJ2-3; unclear D gene. Germline CDR1 reads LNHNV; CDR2 reads YYDKDF (reference sequence). This CDR3 has 13 amino acids. Between the trimmed V and J ends, which lost 3 bases and 4 bases, there was a span of 8 bases. This CDR3 reads CATSRPEADTQYF. As DNA, the CDR3 is TGTGCCACCAGCAGGCCTGAGGCAGATACGCAGTATTTT. The full variable domain, in which reference TRBV15 and TRBJ2-3 provide the parts outside the CDR3, is DAMVIQNPRYQVTQFGKPVTLSCSQTLNHNVMYWYQQKSSQAPKLLFHYYDKDFNNEADTPDNFQSRRPNTSFCFLDIRSPGLGDTAMYLCATSRPEADTQYFGPGTRLTVL.

Note on this clone: The junction shows a germline mismatch at one end, possibly a read error. V usage is TRBV7-7 and J usage is TRBJ1-3; 7 positions match TRBD1. Germline lookup yields CDR1 SSHAT and CDR2 FNYEAQ (reference sequence). The CDR3 is made up of 15 amino acids. The CDR3 protein is CASSSGTDTGNTIYF. In DNA form, the CDR3 reads TGTGCTAGCAGCTCCGGGACAGATACTGGAAACACCATATATTTT.

This chain links TRBV11-2 with TRBJ2-7, with 10 bases matching TRBD1. After removal of 4 bases from V and 4 bases from J, the junction contained 7 bases not matched to a gene. The CDR3 loop spans 15 amino acids. The germline V gene has CDR1 SGHAT and CDR2 FQNNGV. CDR3 protein: CASSSQTGGWYEQYF. DNA of the CDR3: TGTGCCAGCAGCTCGCAGACAGGGGGCTGGTACGAGCAGTACTTC.

The chain carries TRBV6-6 and TRBJ2-7, with TRBD2 identical over 9 bases. Trimming removed 4 bases from V and 3 bases from J; junction bases left unmatched: 7. The CDR3 is 15 residues long. The germline V gene has CDR1 MNHNY and CDR2 SVGAGI (reference sequence). The CDR3 sequence is CASSSLAGAYYEQYF. In DNA, the CDR3 is TGTGCCAGCAGTTCACTAGCGGGTGCCTACTACGAGCAGTACTTC.

This chain connects TRBV10-2 to TRBJ1-1; tentative D call: TRBD1 (6 bases). CDR1 and CDR2 from the germline V gene are WSHSY and SAAADI. V was cut by 2 bases and J by 4 bases, with 8 bases left in between. The CDR3 is 13 amino acids. CDR3 nucleotide sequence: TGCGCCAGCAGTGAGGTCAGGGGCACTGAAGCTTTCTTT. Protein: CASSEVRGTEAFF.

The chain couples TRBV7-8 to TRBJ2-3; TRBD1 agrees at 8 bases. CDR3 length: 16 amino acids. After removal of 5 bases from V and 1 base from J, the junction contained 8 bases not matched to a gene. Germline V lookup: CDR1 SGHVS, CDR2 FQNEAQ. In DNA form, the CDR3 reads TGTGCCAGCAGCATAGGACAGGGTAGGGGCACAGATACGCAGTATTTT. The encoded protein is CASSIGQGRGTDTQYF.

This chain joins TRBV15 and TRBJ2-4; 7 positions agree with TRBD2. The CDR3 is made up of 14 amino acids. V lost 3 bases to trimming and J lost 6 bases; unmatched junction nucleotides: 5. Germline CDR1 is LNHNV and CDR2 is YYDKDF (reference sequence). For the CDR3, the DNA is TGTGCCACCAGCAGGGACTCGGGAGGAAACATTCAGTACTTC. Translated: CATSRDSGGNIQYF.

Many counts were recorded for this clone. The sample contains more than one DNA sequence encoding this CDR3. The chain couples TRBV6-6 to TRBJ1-1; D not resolved. Trimming shortened V by 5 bases and J by 1 base, and 8 bases separated the two germline ends. Per the germline V gene, CDR1 is MNHNY and CDR2 is SVGAGI (reference sequence). This CDR3 has 13 amino acids. CDR3 bases: TGTGCCAGCAGTGAGGGTCAGAACACTGAAGCTTTCTTT. As protein: CASSEGQNTEAFF.